This is a list of T cell receptor beta chains from one sample in a study of cytomegalovirus exposure and HLA in healthy donors. Here immunoSEQ multiplex PCR was the method, and the copy in TCRdb shows in-frame clones only, minus some. The data show about 120,000 clones, about 80% seen once. Sequenced input: PBMCs. These receptors were obtained from a woman aged 55-75 years in good health and CMV-seropositive. Both conserved end residues are part of each CDR3. A D gene is named only where the DNA matches it firmly.

>TRBJ2-5|TRBD2|TRBV11-3
CASAWGGRRGETQYF
>TRBJ1-2|TRBD1|TRBV6-1
CASTPRAGGGYTF
>TRBJ1-4|.|TRBV21-1
CASRTRVDRRNEKLFF
>TRBJ2-7|TRBD2|TRBV10-2
CASRTSGNYEQYF
>TRBJ1-1|.|TRBV2
CASTMTRMNTEAFF
>TRBJ2-5|.|TRBV7-9
CASSITGGAETQYF
>TRBJ1-5|.|TRBV18
CASSPPRGGNQPQHF
>TRBJ1-2|TRBD1|TRBV19
CASTDWGQYYGYTF
>TRBJ2-7|.|TRBV6-6
CASSYSGGAGPGEQYF
>TRBJ2-7|.|TRBV28
CAGSSSGPRDYEQYF
>TRBJ1-4|.|TRBV4-1
CASSLRDVSEKLFF
>TRBJ1-3|.|TRBV6-5
CASTGDYSGNTIYF
>TRBJ1-1|.|TRBV28
CASSSFVRDANTEAFF
>TRBJ2-1|TRBD2|TRBV9
CASSATSGSGDEQFF
>TRBJ2-1|TRBD2|TRBV6-1
CASATGTSGYNEQFF
>TRBJ2-6|.|TRBV4-1
CASSQDQSFSGANVLTF
>TRBJ2-6|TRBD2|TRBV4-1
CASSQLGLAGTYSGANVLTF
>TRBJ2-7|TRBD2|TRBV27
CASSFPGGGFYEQYF
>TRBJ2-1|TRBD2|TRBV10-3
CAISTGLAGGPDEQFF
>TRBJ1-1|.|TRBV4-2
CASSQDPGAGSWTEAFF
>TRBJ1-3|.|TRBV28
CASSLGGTGGNTIYF
>TRBJ2-2|TRBD2|TRBV5-4
CASSWGLAGGKDTGELSF
>TRBJ2-1|TRBD1|TRBV4-1
CASSQGTGGYNEQFF
>TRBJ1-1|TRBD1|TRBV4-2
CASSQVGQASEAFF
>TRBJ1-2|TRBD1|TRBV14
CASRRQGAADYGYTF
>TRBJ1-5|.|TRBV6-1
CASSGGLGNQPQHF
>TRBJ2-7|.|TRBV5-4
CASSLGAGYSYEQYF
>TRBJ1-2|.|TRBV7-2
CASSFGRPTDNYGYTF
>TRBJ2-7|.|TRBV30
CAWRVTASYEQYF
>TRBJ1-2|.|TRBV5-5
CASSVTAPNYGYTF
>TRBJ2-7|.|TRBV2
CASTGTNYERYF
>TRBJ2-7|TRBD2|TRBV5-6
CASSSGTSETTSYEQYF
>TRBJ2-3|TRBD2|TRBV5-1
CASSSAATSGYTDTQYF
>TRBJ1-5|.|TRBV28
CASRVGANQPQHF
>TRBJ1-2|.|TRBV18
CASSPATQHNYGYTF
>TRBJ2-1|.|TRBV19
CASTTTGSSYNEQFF